The 7 T cell receptor beta chains reported below all come from one sample, sequenced in a study of PD-1 blockade in mismatch repair-deficient tumors. Using immunoSEQ multiplex PCR, the repertoire was profiled, and TCRdb retains in-frame clones only, with some absent. The table lists around 120,000 clones, roughly 86% of them singletons, with about 13% in the top ten. Material: peripheral blood, obtained 44 weeks after starting pembrolizumab. These receptors all come from an adult with mismatch repair-deficient cancer.

The J gene is TRBJ2-7, the V gene TRBV15; 9 bases agree with TRBD1. Germline CDR1 reads LNHNV; CDR2 reads YYDKDF (reference sequence). The CDR3 has 16 residues. J was trimmed by 7 bases and V by 2 bases; bases with no gene match: 12. CDR3 bases: TGTGCCACCAGCAGAACACCCGGGACAGGGTTTAGGGAGCAGTACTTC. Its protein is CATSRTPGTGFREQYF. Full variable domain (rest looked up from reference TRBV15 and TRBJ2-7): DAMVIQNPRYQVTQFGKPVTLSCSQTLNHNVMYWYQQKSSQAPKLLFHYYDKDFNNEADTPDNFQSRRPNTSFCFLDIRSPGLGDTAMYLCATSRTPGTGFREQYFGPGTRLTVT.

CDR3 sequence (DNA): TGTGCCAGCAGTGAAGGACAGGGGCAAGAGACCCAGTACTTC. It translates to CASSEGQGQETQYF. The chain employs TRBV6-1 and TRBJ2-5; 8 nucleotides align to TRBD1. This CDR3 comprises 14 residues. CDR1 MNHNS and CDR2 SASEGT come from the germline V gene. V lost 1 base, J lost 2 bases, and 0 bases stayed unmatched.

The rearrangement uses TRBV10-3 and TRBJ1-2; D is unresolved. Germline V CDR1 and CDR2: ENHRY, SYGVKD. The CDR3 is 12 residues long. The V end lost 6 bases, the J end lost 2 bases, and 7 bases lay between the germline ends. As DNA, the CDR3 is TGTGCCATCAGCGTTCAGAACTATGGCTACACCTTC. Protein product: CAISVQNYGYTF.

J is TRBJ1-4 and V is TRBV4-1, with no clear D. This CDR3 region has 13 residues. V lost 5 bases to trimming and J lost 8 bases, with 12 bases between them. Germline-derived CDR1 and CDR2 are MGHRA and YSYEKL. In DNA form, the CDR3 reads TGCGCCAGCAGCTACCTAGGAGGAGAAAAACTGTTTTTT. As protein: CASSYLGGEKLFF.

The chain combines TRBV7-8 with TRBJ2-1, with a weak D call TRBD1 (5 bases). The CDR3 contains 14 residues. Per the germline V gene, CDR1 is SGHVS and CDR2 is FQNEAQ. The V end lost 5 bases, the J end lost 6 bases, and 14 bases lay between the germline ends. The CDR3 sequence: CASSQCTGCNEQFF. The CDR3 nucleotides are TGTGCCAGCAGCCAATGCACAGGCTGCAATGAGCAGTTCTTC.

The CDR3 is CASSLINSRGQGENTGELFF. The DNA of the CDR3 is TGTGCCAGCAGTTTAATCAATTCCCGTGGACAGGGCGAGAACACCGGGGAGCTGTTTTTT. V gene TRBV28 combines with J gene TRBJ2-2; 8 bases fit TRBD1. This CDR3 contains 20 residues. Germline CDR1 is MDHEN and CDR2 is SYDVKM. V lost 2 bases to trimming and J lost 1 base; unmatched junction nucleotides: 15. The whole variable domain, filled in from reference TRBV28 and TRBJ2-2, reads DVKVTQSSRYLVKRTGEKVFLECVQDMDHENMFWYRQDPGLGLRLIYFSYDVKMKEKGDIPEGYSVSREKKERFSLILESASTNQTSMYLCASSLINSRGQGENTGELFFGEGSRLTVL.

CDR3: CASSYGTGVETQYF. The CDR3 bases are TGCGCCAGCAGCTACGGGACAGGGGTAGAGACCCAGTACTTC. The rearrangement links TRBV4-1 to TRBJ2-5; 10 bases are a match to TRBD1. CDR1 is MGHRA, CDR2 YSYEKL, per germline. V was pared by 5 bases and J by 4 bases, with 4 bases of the junction left unmatched. The CDR3 totals 14 residues.